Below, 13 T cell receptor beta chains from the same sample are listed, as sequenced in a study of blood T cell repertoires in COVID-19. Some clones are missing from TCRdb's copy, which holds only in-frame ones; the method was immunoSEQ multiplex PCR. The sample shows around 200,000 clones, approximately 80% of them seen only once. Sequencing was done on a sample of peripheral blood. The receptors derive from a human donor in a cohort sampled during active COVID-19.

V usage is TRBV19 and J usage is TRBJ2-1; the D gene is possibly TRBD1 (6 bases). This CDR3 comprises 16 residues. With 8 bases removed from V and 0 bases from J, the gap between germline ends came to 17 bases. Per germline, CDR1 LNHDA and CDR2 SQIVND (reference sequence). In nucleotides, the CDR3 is TGTGCCAGTCGCTGGGGACATTATCGCTCCTACAATGAGCAGTTCTTC. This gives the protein CASRWGHYRSYNEQFF.

The CDR3 DNA sequence: TGTGCCAGCAGCTTTAGTGCGAGCTCCTACAATGAGCAGTTCTTC. It specifies CASSFSASSYNEQFF. This sequence joins TRBV7-6 and TRBJ2-1; D remains ambiguous. V was pared by 3 bases and J by 0 bases, with 9 bases between. Germline V CDR1 and CDR2: SGHVS, FNYEAQ. This CDR3 comprises 15 residues.

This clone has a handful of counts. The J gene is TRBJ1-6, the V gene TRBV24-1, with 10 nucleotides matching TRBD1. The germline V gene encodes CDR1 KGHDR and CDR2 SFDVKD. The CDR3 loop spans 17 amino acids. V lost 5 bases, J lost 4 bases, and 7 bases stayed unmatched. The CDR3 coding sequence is TGTGCCACCAGTGTAGGACAGGGGGGCTTTTATAATTCACCCCTCCACTTT. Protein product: CATSVGQGGFYNSPLHF.

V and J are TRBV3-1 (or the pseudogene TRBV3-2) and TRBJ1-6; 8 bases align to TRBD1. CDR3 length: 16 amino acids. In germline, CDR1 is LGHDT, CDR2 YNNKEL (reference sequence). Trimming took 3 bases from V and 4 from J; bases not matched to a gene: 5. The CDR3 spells CASSQPQGDYNSPLHF. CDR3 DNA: TGTGCCAGCAGCCAGCCACAGGGGGATTATAATTCACCCCTCCACTTT.

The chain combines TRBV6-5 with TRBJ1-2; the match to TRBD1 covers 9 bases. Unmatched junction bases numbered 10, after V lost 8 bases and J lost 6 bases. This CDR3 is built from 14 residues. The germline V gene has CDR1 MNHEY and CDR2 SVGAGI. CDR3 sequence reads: CASARRDRDNGYTF. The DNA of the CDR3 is TGTGCCAGCGCCCGCCGGGACAGGGATAATGGCTACACCTTC.

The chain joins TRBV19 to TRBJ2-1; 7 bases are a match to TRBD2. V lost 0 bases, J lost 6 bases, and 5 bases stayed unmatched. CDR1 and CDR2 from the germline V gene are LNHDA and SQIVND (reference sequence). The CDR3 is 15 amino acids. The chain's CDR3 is CASSIEQLAPNEQFF. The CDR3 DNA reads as TGTGCCAGTAGTATAGAACAACTAGCGCCCAATGAGCAGTTCTTC.

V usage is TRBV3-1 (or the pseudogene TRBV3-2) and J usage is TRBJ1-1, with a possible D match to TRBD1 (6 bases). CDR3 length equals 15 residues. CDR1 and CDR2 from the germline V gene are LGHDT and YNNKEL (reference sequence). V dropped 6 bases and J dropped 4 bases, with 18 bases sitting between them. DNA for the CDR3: TGTGCCAGCAGGGGGGAACAGGGTGCGCGCACTGAAGCTTTCTTT. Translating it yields CASRGEQGARTEAFF.

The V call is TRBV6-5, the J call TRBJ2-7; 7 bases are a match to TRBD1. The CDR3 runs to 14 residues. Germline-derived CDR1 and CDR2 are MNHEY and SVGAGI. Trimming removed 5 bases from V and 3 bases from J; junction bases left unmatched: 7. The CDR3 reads CASSRMTGSYEQYF. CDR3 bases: TGTGCCAGCAGTCGAATGACAGGGAGCTACGAGCAGTACTTC.

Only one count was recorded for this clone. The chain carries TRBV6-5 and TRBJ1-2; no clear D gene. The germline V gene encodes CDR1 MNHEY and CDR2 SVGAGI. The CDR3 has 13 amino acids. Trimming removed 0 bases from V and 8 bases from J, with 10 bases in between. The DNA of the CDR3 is TGTGCCAGCAGTTACTCGATTCTTGGCGGCTACACCTTC. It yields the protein CASSYSILGGYTF.

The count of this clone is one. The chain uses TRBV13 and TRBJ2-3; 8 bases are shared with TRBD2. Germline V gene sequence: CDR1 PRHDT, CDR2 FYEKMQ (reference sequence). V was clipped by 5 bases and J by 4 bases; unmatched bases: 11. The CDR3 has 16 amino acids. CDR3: CASSRLGTSRADTQYF. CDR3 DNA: TGTGCCAGCAGCCGGCTCGGGACTAGTCGAGCAGATACGCAGTATTTT.

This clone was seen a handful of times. The CDR3 DNA sequence: TGTGCCAGCAGCGTAGGGAAACAGATCGATACGCAGTATTTT. Encoded protein: CASSVGKQIDTQYF. The chain combines TRBV9 with TRBJ2-3; D gene ambiguous. From germline, CDR1 is SGDLS and CDR2 YYNGEE. There are 14 residues in the CDR3. Trimming stripped 0 bases from V and 6 bases from J, with 11 bases between.

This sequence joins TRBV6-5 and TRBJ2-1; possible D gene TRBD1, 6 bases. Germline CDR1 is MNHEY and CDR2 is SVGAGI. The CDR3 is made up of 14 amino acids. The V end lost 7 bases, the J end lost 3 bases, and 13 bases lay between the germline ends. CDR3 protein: CASNRGRGYNEQFF. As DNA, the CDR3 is TGTGCCAGCAATCGAGGCAGGGGCTACAATGAGCAGTTCTTC.

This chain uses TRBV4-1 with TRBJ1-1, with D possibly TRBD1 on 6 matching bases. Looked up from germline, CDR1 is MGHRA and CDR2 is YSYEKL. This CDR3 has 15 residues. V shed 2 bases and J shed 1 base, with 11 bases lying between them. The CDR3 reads CASSQIQGQNTEAFF. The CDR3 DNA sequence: TGCGCCAGCAGCCAAATACAGGGACAGAACACTGAAGCTTTCTTT.